The 22 T cell receptor beta chains reported below all come from one sample, sequenced in a study of T cells in Graves' hyperthyroidism and ophthalmopathy. From RNA transcripts, TCR beta CDR3 regions were amplified. The TCR CDR3 first-round RT-PCR relied on the HTBI primer set. TCRdb re-analysed the multiplex PCR reads in MiXCR, keeping a single row per CDR3 protein. The data hold roughly 250,000 distinct CDR3 sequences, with around 22% observed a single time. The sample taken for sequencing was blood. The receptors originated from a man in his thirties or forties with Graves' ophthalmopathy.

This clonotype came up a few times. V and J are TRBV2 and TRBJ1-5; tentative D call: TRBD1 (5 bases). The germline V and J ends were trimmed by 8 bases and 0 bases, with 17 bases remaining between them. The CDR3 contains 16 residues. Germline CDR1 SNHLY, CDR2 FYNNEI. This CDR3 is CASRPGGLYSNQPQHF. CDR3 bases: TGTGCCAGCCGGCCGGGGGGATTATATAGCAATCAGCCCCAGCATTTT.

The rearrangement uses TRBV5-8 and TRBJ2-4; D not certain. The CDR3 covers 15 residues. Deletions cut 0 bases from V and 0 bases from J, with 7 bases between. Germline V gene data show CDR1 as SGHTS and CDR2 as YDEGEE. DNA for the CDR3: TGTGCCAGCAGCTTGGGCTCACTAGCCAAAAACATTCAGTACTTC. As protein: CASSLGSLAKNIQYF.

This clonotype has ten or more counts. This sequence joins TRBV19 and TRBJ2-1; 11 positions agree with TRBD2. With V trimmed by 6 bases and J by 7 bases, 8 bases remained unmatched. This CDR3 region has 15 residues. Germline V gene data show CDR1 as LNHDA and CDR2 as SQIVND (reference sequence). CDR3 amino acids: CASRLLAGVRNEQFF. DNA of the CDR3: TGTGCCAGTAGACTACTAGCGGGAGTGAGGAATGAGCAGTTCTTC.

V gene TRBV6-2 or TRBV6-3 combines with J gene TRBJ2-2; weak D call: TRBD2 (5 bases). Germline values: CDR1 MNHEY, CDR2 SVGEGT. This CDR3 contains 12 residues. V shed 5 bases and J shed 10 bases, with 11 bases lying between them. This CDR3 is CASSRGWQELFF. In nucleotides, the CDR3 is TGTGCCAGCAGTAGAGGGTGGCAGGAGCTGTTTTTT.

This rearrangement joins TRBV10-3 to TRBJ1-5; D uncertain. This CDR3 has 16 residues. Per germline, CDR1 ENHRY and CDR2 SYGVKD. Trimming took off 0 bases at V and 0 bases at J, with 9 bases between the two ends. The CDR3 protein is CAISESVSNSNQPQHF. The DNA for the CDR3 is TGTGCCATCAGTGAGTCTGTCAGCAATAGCAATCAGCCCCAGCATTTT.

This clonotype was detected many times. The chain employs TRBV28 and TRBJ1-1; maybe TRBD1 (5 bases). The CDR3 sequence is 17 residues long. V lost 6 bases to trimming and J lost 2 bases, with 22 bases between them. Looked up from germline, CDR1 is MDHEN and CDR2 is SYDVKM. CDR3 region: CASRRRVMVEINTEAFF. In nucleotides, the CDR3 is TGTGCCAGCAGACGCAGGGTAATGGTAGAGATTAACACTGAAGCTTTCTTT.

The rearrangement joins TRBV5-1 to TRBJ2-3; D call uncertain. The CDR3 sequence is 13 residues long. Trimming shortened V by 5 bases and J by 0 bases, and 7 bases separated the two germline ends. CDR1 and CDR2 from the germline V gene are SGHRS and YFSETQ. The CDR3 DNA is TGCGCCAGCAGTGGTCCCAGCACAGATACGCAGTATTTT. Protein sequence: CASSGPSTDTQYF.

This chain connects TRBV24-1 to TRBJ2-1; possible D gene TRBD1, 6 bases. Trimming shortened V by 2 bases and J by 8 bases, and 9 bases separated the two germline ends. This CDR3 comprises 13 residues. Germline V CDR1 and CDR2: KGHDR, SFDVKD. In DNA, the CDR3 is TGTGCCACCAGTGATTGGGGGCGAGATGAGCAGTTCTTC. It codes for CATSDWGRDEQFF.

This clonotype was counted only a few times. V and J are TRBV12-3 or TRBV12-4 and TRBJ2-7; no clear D gene. CDR3 length: 13 residues. V lost 3 bases and J lost 3, with 9 bases in between. The DNA of the CDR3 is TGTGCCAGCAGTTTTAGGACGCACTACGAGCAGTACTTC. Its translation: CASSFRTHYEQYF.

In its sample, this clonotype was seen many times. The rearrangement links TRBV6-1 to TRBJ2-7; 9 bases fit TRBD1. The CDR3 loop spans 14 amino acids. V was clipped by 4 bases and J by 3 bases; unmatched bases: 4. The germline V gene has CDR1 MNHNS and CDR2 SASEGT. CDR3 residues: CASSGTGVGYEQYF. CDR3 coding DNA: TGTGCCAGCAGTGGGACAGGGGTAGGCTACGAGCAGTACTTC.

Notes on this clonotype: Its ends do not fully match the called genes, so a read error is possible. This chain uses TRBV5-1 with TRBJ1-6, with 8 bases identical to TRBD1. Germline loops: CDR1 SGHRS, CDR2 YFSETQ. The length of the CDR3 is 15 residues. CDR3 sequence reads: CASSLSDRANSPLHF. The CDR3, as DNA: TGTGCCAGCAGCCTATCGGACAGGGCAAATTCACCCCTCCACTTT.

This clonotype was seen a handful of times. The genes are TRBV6-1 and TRBJ1-2; TRBD1 agrees at 7 bases. The CDR3 length is 14 residues. V was clipped by 7 bases and J by 2 bases; unmatched bases: 7. Germline V CDR1 and CDR2: MNHNS, SASEGT. CDR3 coding DNA: TGTGCCAGCACCCTCCGGGACAGCAACTATGGCTACACCTTC. It specifies CASTLRDSNYGYTF.

The chain couples TRBV29-1 to TRBJ1-6; 8 bases are shared with TRBD1. The CDR3 has 14 amino acids. The germline V gene encodes CDR1 SQVTM and CDR2 ANQGSEA. The V and J ends lost 5 bases and 8 bases, in that order; junction bases with no gene match: 8. CDR3 coding DNA: TGCAGCGTTCGTAGGACAGGGCTGGATTCACCCCTCCACTTT. Protein: CSVRRTGLDSPLHF.

In its sample, this clonotype was seen many times. The V and J genes are TRBV20-1 and TRBJ1-2; 8 bases are shared with TRBD1. CDR3 length equals 13 residues. Looked up from germline, CDR1 is DFQATT and CDR2 is SNEGSKA (reference sequence). Trimming removed 5 bases from V and 4 bases from J; junction bases left unmatched: 6. The CDR3 reads CSAAPGQVYGYTF. The CDR3 bases are TGCAGTGCTGCTCCGGGACAGGTCTATGGCTACACCTTC.

Notes on this clonotype: Sequence at one end of the junction differs from germline and may be a read error. The gene calls are TRBV12-3 or TRBV12-4 and TRBJ1-4; 9 bases line up with TRBD1. CDR3 length: 15 residues. The CDR3 reads CASSPPTGGNERLFF. The DNA for the CDR3 is TGTGCCAGCAGCCCGCCCACAGGGGGCAATGAAAGACTGTTTTTT.

Only a few counts were recorded for this clonotype. The chain combines TRBV19 with TRBJ2-7; D remains ambiguous. Germline V gene data show CDR1 as LNHDA and CDR2 as SQIVND (reference sequence). V lost 3 bases, J lost 3 bases, and 12 bases lay in between. The CDR3 extends over 14 amino acids. For the CDR3, the DNA is TGTGCCAGTAGTATTCGTTTGCGGAACTACGAGCAGTACTTC. Translation gives CASSIRLRNYEQYF.

The genes are TRBV2 and TRBJ2-2; 9 nucleotides match TRBD2. With V trimmed by 5 bases and J by 5 bases, 15 bases remained unmatched. The CDR3 runs to 18 residues. Germline V gene lookup returns CDR1 SNHLY and CDR2 FYNNEI. The CDR3 spells CASSFIGSGRPQTGELFF. As DNA, the CDR3 is TGTGCCAGCAGTTTTATAGGTAGCGGGAGACCCCAAACCGGGGAGCTGTTTTTT.

This clonotype was seen at least ten times. This chain connects TRBV11-1 to TRBJ2-7; TRBD2 matches at 7 bases. Germline CDR1 reads SGHAT; CDR2 reads FQDESV (reference sequence). Losses at the gene ends were 6 bases for V and 3 bases for J; bases not matched to a gene: 2. The CDR3 covers 12 residues. The CDR3 bases are TGTGCCAGCAGTTGGACTAGCTACGAGCAGTACTTC. Protein sequence: CASSWTSYEQYF.

There are a few counts of this clonotype. V is TRBV7-2 and J is TRBJ1-5, with D maybe TRBD1 (5 bases). The germline V gene has CDR1 SGHTA and CDR2 FQGNSA. V was clipped by 1 base and J by 1 base, with 20 bases between them. This CDR3 comprises 19 residues. The CDR3 region is CASSLGRQGGLGSNQPQHF. The CDR3 DNA reads TGTGCCAGCAGCTTAGGACGCCAGGGTGGATTGGGCAGCAATCAGCCCCAGCATTTT.

The rearrangement links TRBV6-2 or TRBV6-3 to TRBJ2-1, with 14 bases aligning to TRBD2. The V and J ends lost 6 bases and 8 bases, in that order; junction bases with no gene match: 9. The germline V gene encodes CDR1 MNHEY and CDR2 SVGEGT. The CDR3 runs 16 residues. The CDR3 protein is CASSTGTSGRFYEQFF. The CDR3 bases are TGTGCCAGCAGCACCGGGACTAGCGGGAGATTCTATGAGCAGTTCTTC.

The chain carries TRBV11-1 and TRBJ1-6; 7 bases fit TRBD1. Germline V lookup: CDR1 SGHAT, CDR2 FQDESV (reference sequence). V shed 0 bases, J shed 7 bases, and the junction held 9 bases outside the gene matches. This CDR3 is 17 amino acids long. CDR3 nucleotides: TGTGCCAGCAGCTTAGCAGGCCGGGACAGCAGAAATTCACCCCTCCACTTT. Its protein is CASSLAGRDSRNSPLHF.

The table lists this clonotype with a few counts. The rearrangement links TRBV9 to TRBJ2-7; D not resolved. Germline loops: CDR1 SGDLS, CDR2 YYNGEE. Trimming left V 0 bases short and J 2 bases short, with 9 bases between. The CDR3 extends over 14 amino acids. The CDR3 nucleotides read TGTGCCAGCAGCGTAGGGCCGGAGACCTACGAGCAGTACTTC. Protein sequence: CASSVGPETYEQYF.